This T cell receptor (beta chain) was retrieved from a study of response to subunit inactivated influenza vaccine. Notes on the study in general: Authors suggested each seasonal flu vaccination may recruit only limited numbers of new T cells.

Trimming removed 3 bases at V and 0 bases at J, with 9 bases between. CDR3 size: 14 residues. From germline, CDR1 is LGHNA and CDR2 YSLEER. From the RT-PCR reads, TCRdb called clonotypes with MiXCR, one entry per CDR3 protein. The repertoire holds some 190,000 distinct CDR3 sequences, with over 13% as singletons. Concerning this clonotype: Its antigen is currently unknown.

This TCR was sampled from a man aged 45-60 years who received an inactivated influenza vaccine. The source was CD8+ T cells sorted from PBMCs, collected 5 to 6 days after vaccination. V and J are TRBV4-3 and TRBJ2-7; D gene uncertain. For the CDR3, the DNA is TGCGCCAGCAGCCAGGACGGTCACTCCTACGAGCAGTACTTC. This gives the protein CASSQDGHSYEQYF.